Listed below are T cell receptor beta chains from one sample, sequenced in a study of blood T cell repertoires in COVID-19. The table came from immunoSEQ multiplex PCR; TCRdb's copy has only in-frame clones and leaves some out. The table lists 130,000 or so clones, about four fifths of them singletons. The specimen was peripheral blood. These receptor sequences come from an elderly man with active or convalescent COVID-19. Each CDR3 is given with its conserved first and last residue. The order of the fields is clone size, V gene, D gene, J gene, CDR3 protein, CDR3 DNA. A D gene is named only where the DNA matches it firmly. Only part of the rows carry a size: once, few, many, or a class if the clone is expanded.

clone_size: .; v_call: TRBV6-5; d_call: .; j_call: TRBJ1-2; cdr3_aa: CASMMVRGNYGYTF; cdr3_nt: TGTGCCAGCATGATGGTCCGAGGAAACTATGGCTACACCTTC
clone_size: .; v_call: TRBV6-1; d_call: .; j_call: TRBJ1-3; cdr3_aa: CASSQSGNTIYF; cdr3_nt: TGTGCCAGCAGCCAATCTGGAAACACCATATATTTT
clone_size: .; v_call: TRBV2; d_call: TRBD1; j_call: TRBJ1-4; cdr3_aa: CASSPQGADEKLFF; cdr3_nt: TGTGCCAGCAGCCCACAGGGGGCGGATGAAAAACTGTTTTTT
clone_size: .; v_call: TRBV5-4; d_call: .; j_call: TRBJ2-3; cdr3_aa: CASSLTQGTDTQYF; cdr3_nt: TGTGCCAGCAGCTTGACGCAGGGCACAGATACGCAGTATTTT
clone_size: .; v_call: TRBV6-5; d_call: .; j_call: TRBJ2-5; cdr3_aa: CASSLRHEETQYF; cdr3_nt: TGTGCCAGCAGTCTCCGACATGAAGAGACCCAGTACTTC
clone_size: .; v_call: TRBV11-2; d_call: TRBD1; j_call: TRBJ1-2; cdr3_aa: CASSLVNRGSRGGYTF; cdr3_nt: TGTGCCAGCAGCTTAGTTAACAGGGGATCTAGAGGTGGCTACACCTTC
clone_size: .; v_call: TRBV7-2; d_call: .; j_call: TRBJ1-1; cdr3_aa: CASSLAGENTEAFF; cdr3_nt: TGTGCCAGCAGCTTAGCCGGGGAGAACACTGAAGCTTTCTTT
clone_size: .; v_call: TRBV21-1; d_call: .; j_call: TRBJ1-4; cdr3_aa: CASSKGARRANEKLFF; cdr3_nt: TGTGCCAGCAGCAAAGGGGCCAGGCGGGCTAATGAAAAACTGTTTTTT
clone_size: .; v_call: TRBV6-5; d_call: TRBD1; j_call: TRBJ2-3; cdr3_aa: CASSYRTGSGDTQYF; cdr3_nt: TGTGCCAGCAGTTACCGGACAGGGTCGGGAGATACGCAGTATTTT
clone_size: .; v_call: TRBV5-1; d_call: TRBD1; j_call: TRBJ1-2; cdr3_aa: CASSEGQGYGYTF; cdr3_nt: TGCGCCAGCAGCGAGGGACAGGGCTATGGCTACACCTTC
clone_size: .; v_call: TRBV28; d_call: .; j_call: TRBJ1-1; cdr3_aa: CASSFYEGINTEAFF; cdr3_nt: TGTGCCAGCAGTTTTTATGAGGGAATTAACACTGAAGCTTTCTTT
clone_size: .; v_call: TRBV12-5; d_call: .; j_call: TRBJ2-3; cdr3_aa: CASGLVPQGSTDTQYF; cdr3_nt: TGTGCTAGTGGTTTGGTTCCCCAGGGTAGCACAGATACGCAGTATTTT
clone_size: .; v_call: TRBV3-1/TRBV3-2; d_call: .; j_call: TRBJ2-7; cdr3_aa: CASSPRGALGYEQYF; cdr3_nt: TGTGCCAGCAGCCCGCGGGGTGCTTTGGGGTACGAGCAGTACTTC
clone_size: .; v_call: TRBV5-1; d_call: .; j_call: TRBJ2-2; cdr3_aa: CASTAGDNTGELFF; cdr3_nt: TGCGCCAGCACGGCAGGGGACAACACCGGGGAGCTGTTTTTT
clone_size: .; v_call: TRBV9; d_call: TRBD2; j_call: TRBJ2-7; cdr3_aa: CASSVSSGGAYEQYF; cdr3_nt: TGTGCCAGCAGCGTATCTAGCGGGGGGGCATACGAGCAGTACTTC
clone_size: once; v_call: TRBV5-4; d_call: TRBD2; j_call: TRBJ2-3; cdr3_aa: CASSRDYSTDTQYF; cdr3_nt: TGTGCCAGCAGCCGGGACTACAGCACAGATACGCAGTATTTT
clone_size: .; v_call: TRBV12-3/TRBV12-4; d_call: .; j_call: TRBJ1-1; cdr3_aa: CASSPRDTAGAFF; cdr3_nt: TGTGCCAGCAGTCCCCGGGACACTGCCGGAGCTTTCTTT
clone_size: .; v_call: TRBV7-9; d_call: .; j_call: TRBJ1-1; cdr3_aa: CASSGLGGNTEAFF; cdr3_nt: TGTGCCAGCAGCGGCCTCGGGGGGAACACTGAAGCTTTCTTT
clone_size: .; v_call: TRBV20-1; d_call: .; j_call: TRBJ2-5; cdr3_aa: CSASGQKSPRETQYF; cdr3_nt: TGCAGTGCTAGTGGACAAAAGTCCCCCAGAGAGACCCAGTACTTC
clone_size: .; v_call: TRBV5-5; d_call: .; j_call: TRBJ1-1; cdr3_aa: CASSLSPLNTEAFF; cdr3_nt: TGTGCCAGCAGCTTGTCCCCATTGAACACTGAAGCTTTCTTT
clone_size: .; v_call: TRBV5-6; d_call: .; j_call: TRBJ2-1; cdr3_aa: CASSSGLPNEQFF; cdr3_nt: TGTGCCAGCAGCTCGGGACTTCCCAATGAGCAGTTCTTC
clone_size: .; v_call: TRBV7-2; d_call: .; j_call: TRBJ1-4; cdr3_aa: CASSRSTGEKLFF; cdr3_nt: TGTGCCAGCAGCAGATCGACAGGAGAAAAACTGTTTTTT
clone_size: .; v_call: TRBV5-1; d_call: .; j_call: TRBJ2-3; cdr3_aa: CASSLVRGRDTQYF; cdr3_nt: TGCGCCAGCAGCTTGGTTCGGGGGAGAGATACGCAGTATTTT
clone_size: few; v_call: TRBV27; d_call: .; j_call: TRBJ1-5; cdr3_aa: CASGPGNQPQHF; cdr3_nt: TGTGCCAGCGGCCCAGGGAACCAGCCCCAGCATTTT
clone_size: .; v_call: TRBV19; d_call: .; j_call: TRBJ1-2; cdr3_aa: CASSIDDTYGYTF; cdr3_nt: TGTGCCAGTAGTATAGATGACACCTATGGCTACACCTTC
clone_size: .; v_call: TRBV12-3/TRBV12-4; d_call: .; j_call: TRBJ2-2; cdr3_aa: CASSLEAGGELFF; cdr3_nt: TGTGCCAGCAGTTTAGAGGCCGGGGGGGAGCTGTTTTTT
clone_size: .; v_call: TRBV6-5; d_call: TRBD1; j_call: TRBJ2-1; cdr3_aa: CASSTVDRVNEQFF; cdr3_nt: TGTGCCAGCAGTACGGTCGACAGGGTCAATGAGCAGTTCTTC
clone_size: .; v_call: TRBV2; d_call: TRBD1; j_call: TRBJ1-5; cdr3_aa: CASTARGTGAQPQHF; cdr3_nt: TGTGCCAGCACCGCCCGAGGGACAGGCGCTCAGCCCCAGCATTTT
clone_size: .; v_call: TRBV11-1; d_call: .; j_call: TRBJ2-1; cdr3_aa: CASSLVGLPNHNEQFF; cdr3_nt: TGTGCCAGCAGCTTAGTCGGACTCCCTAACCACAATGAGCAGTTCTTC
clone_size: .; v_call: TRBV19; d_call: .; j_call: TRBJ1-1; cdr3_aa: CASSIALDRNTEAFF; cdr3_nt: TGTGCCAGTAGTATAGCCCTCGACAGGAACACTGAAGCTTTCTTT
clone_size: .; v_call: TRBV3-1/TRBV3-2; d_call: TRBD1; j_call: TRBJ1-3; cdr3_aa: CASSPRDRDRTIYF; cdr3_nt: TGTGCCAGCAGCCCCCGGGACAGGGACCGCACCATATATTTT
clone_size: .; v_call: TRBV7-3; d_call: .; j_call: TRBJ1-5; cdr3_aa: CASSLTQGNQPQHF; cdr3_nt: TGTGCCAGCAGCTTAACTCAGGGCAATCAGCCCCAGCATTTT
clone_size: .; v_call: TRBV18; d_call: .; j_call: TRBJ1-1; cdr3_aa: CASSYQQGRTEAFF; cdr3_nt: TGTGCCAGCTCGTACCAACAGGGAAGGACTGAAGCTTTCTTT
clone_size: few; v_call: TRBV6-5; d_call: .; j_call: TRBJ1-1; cdr3_aa: CASSYGQGTSEAFF; cdr3_nt: TGTGCCAGCAGTTACGGGCAGGGAACCTCTGAAGCTTTCTTT
clone_size: .; v_call: TRBV13; d_call: .; j_call: TRBJ2-6; cdr3_aa: CASSSFGRRGSGANVLTF; cdr3_nt: TGTGCCAGCAGCTCTTTCGGTCGTCGGGGATCTGGGGCCAACGTCCTGACTTTC
clone_size: .; v_call: TRBV5-4; d_call: TRBD2; j_call: TRBJ2-2; cdr3_aa: CASSLYPSSGGRSGELFF; cdr3_nt: TGTGCCAGCAGCCTCTACCCCTCGAGCGGGGGTAGATCCGGGGAGCTGTTTTTT
clone_size: .; v_call: TRBV19; d_call: .; j_call: TRBJ2-2; cdr3_aa: CASSISRGGTGELFF; cdr3_nt: TGTGCCAGTAGTATTTCCAGGGGCGGCACCGGGGAGCTGTTTTTT
clone_size: .; v_call: TRBV5-1; d_call: .; j_call: TRBJ1-5; cdr3_aa: CASSLEGGQPQHF; cdr3_nt: TGCGCCAGCAGCTTGGAGGGGGGGCAGCCCCAGCATTTT
clone_size: .; v_call: TRBV6-6; d_call: TRBD2; j_call: TRBJ2-1; cdr3_aa: CASSYGLAGGYNEQFF; cdr3_nt: TGTGCCAGCAGTTACGGTTTAGCGGGGGGGTACAATGAGCAGTTCTTC
clone_size: .; v_call: TRBV28; d_call: .; j_call: TRBJ1-5; cdr3_aa: CASDGREQPQHF; cdr3_nt: TGTGCCAGCGACGGACGGGAGCAGCCCCAGCATTTT
clone_size: .; v_call: TRBV7-6; d_call: .; j_call: TRBJ2-3; cdr3_aa: CASSSRTFPGADTQYF; cdr3_nt: TGTGCCAGCAGCTCCCGAACTTTTCCCGGGGCAGATACGCAGTATTTT
clone_size: .; v_call: TRBV21-1; d_call: .; j_call: TRBJ1-5; cdr3_aa: CASRYRGSNQPQHF; cdr3_nt: TGTGCCAGCAGGTACAGGGGAAGCAATCAGCCCCAGCATTTT
clone_size: few; v_call: TRBV4-2; d_call: .; j_call: TRBJ2-5; cdr3_aa: CASSHPGTQETQYF; cdr3_nt: TGTGCCAGCAGTCACCCGGGAACCCAAGAGACCCAGTACTTC
clone_size: .; v_call: TRBV2; d_call: .; j_call: TRBJ1-2; cdr3_aa: CASTAEAFYGYTF; cdr3_nt: TGTGCCAGCACCGCGGAGGCTTTCTATGGCTACACCTTC
clone_size: .; v_call: TRBV28; d_call: .; j_call: TRBJ2-2; cdr3_aa: CASRQTGGDTGELFF; cdr3_nt: TGTGCCAGCAGACAAACAGGGGGGGACACCGGGGAGCTGTTTTTT
clone_size: .; v_call: TRBV4-3; d_call: TRBD2; j_call: TRBJ2-3; cdr3_aa: CASSQRDRGLAGDRDTQYF; cdr3_nt: TGCGCCAGCAGCCAACGGGACCGTGGACTAGCGGGGGACAGGGATACGCAGTATTTT